This TCR beta chain is from a study of cytomegalovirus exposure and HLA in healthy donors. Trimming cost V 3 bases and J 4 bases, with 13 bases left between them. The CDR3 length is 14 residues. CDR1 is SGDLS, CDR2 YYNGEE, per germline. This PCR relied on a set of 60 Vbeta primers and 13 Jbeta primers. Here immunoSEQ multiplex PCR was the method, and the copy in TCRdb shows in-frame clones only, minus some. The table records 95,000 to 110,000 clones, approximately 73% of them present only once. This clone appeared a single time. This clonotype was sampled from a woman aged 18-29 years in good health and CMV-seropositive. The sequencing input was PBMCs. V and J are TRBV9 and TRBJ2-5; D might be TRBD2 (6 bases). The CDR3 region is CASSGGTGGETQYF. The CDR3 DNA sequence: TGTGCCAGCAGCGGAGGGACTGGAGGAGAGACCCAGTACTTC. Full variable domain (outside the CDR3, taken from reference TRBV9 and TRBJ2-5): DSGVTQTPKHLITATGQRVTLRCSPRSGDLSVYWYQQSLDQGLQFLIQYYNGEERAKGNILERFSAQQFPDLHSELNLSSLELGDSALYFCASSGGTGGETQYFGPGTRLLVL.